This T cell receptor (beta chain) appears in the sequencing data of a study of blood T cell repertoires in COVID-19. Sequenced by immunoSEQ multiplex PCR; TCRdb stores in-frame clones only, minus some. The top ten hold less than 6.5% of the sample, which has 80,000 to 90,000 clones, around 87% seen once. Per the germline V gene, CDR1 is SNHLY and CDR2 is FYNNEI. There are 14 residues in the CDR3. The V end was cut by 6 bases, the J end by 4 bases, with 15 bases between. The sequence came from a man aged 35-49 years with acute or convalescent COVID-19. The sequenced material came from peripheral blood. This chain uses TRBV2 with TRBJ1-1; D gene ambiguous. The CDR3 bases are TGTGCCAGCAGCCCAATGCCTGGCTCCACTGAAGCTTTCTTT. It yields the protein CASSPMPGSTEAFF.